This TCR beta chain was recorded in a study of T cell responses to AZD1222 COVID-19 vaccine. Study-level points and caveats: Vaccine-associated CD4 TCRs spanned spike, dominant at 160-218 and 743-854. The study sampled repertoires only after the peak T cell response. Most donors were white British and more were female, and clonal diversity was possibly underestimated.

As regards this clone: Its antigen is currently unknown.

The length of the CDR3 is 11 residues. V was pared by 2 bases and J by 4 bases, with 0 bases between. Germline V CDR1 and CDR2: SNHLY, FYNNEI. The method was immunoSEQ multiplex PCR; TCRdb's version includes in-frame clones alone and lacks a portion of them. Here the sample spans about 150,000 clones, around 87% being singletons. Whether given at about 4 or about 12 weeks, second doses were pooled. The origin of this receptor is an adult who received the AZD1222 COVID-19 vaccine. The chain combines TRBV2 with TRBJ2-1; D is uncertain. Specimen: peripheral blood, collected 28 days after the second AZD1222 dose. This CDR3 reads CASSEYNEQFF. The CDR3 coding sequence is TGTGCCAGCAGTGAATACAATGAGCAGTTCTTC.